This T cell receptor (beta chain) was observed in a study of neurological immune-mediated disorders. There are 14 residues in the CDR3. The V gene end was trimmed by 4 bases and the J gene end by 4 bases; junction bases not matched to a gene: 0. Germline CDR1 LGHDT, CDR2 YNNKEL (reference sequence). This clonotype was counted ten times or more. TCRdb recomputed calls from the 5' RACE reads with MiXCR, one row per CDR3 protein. The profile shows 65,000 to 75,000 distinct CDR3 sequences, roughly 4.4% of them singletons. The receptor's source is a woman between 65 and 79 years old with multiple sclerosis. The chain uses TRBV3-1 and TRBJ1-5; 11 bases are shared with TRBD1. The sample taken for sequencing was PBMCs. CDR3 residues: CASSRDRGNQPQHF. The CDR3 nucleotides read TGTGCCAGCAGCCGGGACAGGGGGAATCAGCCCCAGCATTTT.